Each of the 22 T cell receptor beta chains below was sequenced from the same sample in a study of T cells in Graves' hyperthyroidism and ophthalmopathy. RNA transcripts gave rise to amplified TCR beta CDR3 regions. During a first-round RT-PCR of the TCR CDR3, the HTBI primer set was used. Via MiXCR, TCRdb re-called the multiplex PCR reads, giving one row per CDR3 protein. This sample yields 640,000 or so distinct CDR3 sequences, of which approximately 15% are seen a single time; around 7% belongs to the top ten. The specimen was blood. The source of these receptors is a woman under 30 with Graves' ophthalmopathy.

This clonotype was counted at least ten times. CDR3 amino acids: CASSPTRQGTNEQYF. CDR3 DNA sequence: TGTGCCAGCAGCCCTACCCGACAAGGAACTAACGAGCAGTACTTC. The chain employs TRBV3-1 and TRBJ2-7; unclear D gene. The CDR3 runs 15 residues. CDR1 is LGHDT and CDR2 is YNNKEL in the germline V gene (reference sequence). V was cut by 4 bases and J by 5 bases, with 18 bases left in between.

The chain carries TRBV7-2 and TRBJ2-5, with TRBD1 identical over 10 bases. The CDR3 runs to 15 residues. The trim removed 4 bases at V and 6 bases at J, leaving 8 bases unmatched. Germline values: CDR1 SGHTA, CDR2 FQGNSA. The DNA for the CDR3 is TGTGCCAGCAGCTCAGGCGGGACAGGGGTAAAGACCCAGTACTTC. Amino acids: CASSSGGTGVKTQYF.

J is TRBJ2-1 and V is TRBV20-1; 9 bases are a match to TRBD2. The trim removed 6 bases at V and 8 bases at J, leaving 8 bases unmatched. CDR3 length equals 13 residues. From germline, CDR1 is DFQATT and CDR2 SNEGSKA (reference sequence). This CDR3 reads CSAWREGGDEQFF. The CDR3 DNA sequence: TGCAGTGCGTGGCGGGAGGGTGGGGATGAGCAGTTCTTC.

In this sample, this clonotype turned up a few times. The rearrangement links TRBV6-6 to TRBJ2-1, with D tentatively TRBD1 (6 bases). This CDR3 region has 15 residues. V lost 1 base and J 8 bases, leaving 15 bases between the germline ends. Germline V gene data show CDR1 as MNHNY and CDR2 as SVGAGI (reference sequence). This chain's CDR3 is CASSYFSSWGHEQFF. CDR3 sequence (DNA): TGTGCCAGCAGTTACTTTTCCTCCTGGGGGCATGAGCAGTTCTTC.

As to this clonotype: The junction shows a germline mismatch at one end, possibly a read error. The chain is built from TRBV24-1 and TRBJ1-2; D is possibly TRBD1 (6 bases). This CDR3 spans 15 amino acids. Per the germline V gene, CDR1 is KGHDR and CDR2 is SFDVKD. The CDR3 region is CAASDAQGSPYGYTF. The CDR3 DNA sequence: TGTGCCGCCAGTGACGCACAGGGTTCGCCCTATGGCTACACCTTC.

CDR3 nucleotide sequence: TGTGCCAGCAGCCCCACGACTAGCGGGGTCACAGATACGCAGTATTTT. It is translated as CASSPTTSGVTDTQYF. The chain recombines TRBV7-3 with TRBJ2-3; 11 nucleotides agree with TRBD2. The CDR3 spans 16 residues. The trim removed 5 bases at V and 2 bases at J, leaving 6 bases unmatched. Germline assignment: CDR1 SGHTA and CDR2 FQGTGA.

Regarding this clonotype: An end of the junction does not agree with germline; a read error may underlie this. The gene calls are TRBV7-9 and TRBJ2-5, with TRBD1 identical over 8 bases. The CDR3 is made up of 14 amino acids. Germline CDR1 is SEHNR and CDR2 is FQNEAQ (reference sequence). This CDR3 reads CASSYATGEETQCF. The CDR3 DNA sequence: TGTGCCAGCAGTTACGCGACAGGGGAAGAGACCCAGTGCTTC.

This clonotype was observed at least ten times. J is TRBJ2-5 and V is TRBV7-2, with 8 bases identical to TRBD1. The V gene's germline CDR1 is SGHTA and CDR2 FQGNSA. V was clipped by 6 bases and J by 5 bases; unmatched bases: 8. The CDR3 extends over 14 amino acids. The CDR3 region is CASSFQGAGETQYF. The CDR3 coding sequence is TGTGCCAGCAGTTTTCAGGGGGCGGGGGAGACCCAGTACTTC.

This clonotype was seen many times. CDR3 amino acids: CASSLTRLAGDNEQFF. CDR3 in DNA: TGTGCCAGCAGCTTAACTAGACTAGCGGGAGACAATGAGCAGTTCTTC. V gene TRBV7-3 combines with J gene TRBJ2-1; 12 bases map to TRBD2. V trimming: 0 bases; J trimming: 5 bases; junction bases outside the gene matches: 2. The CDR3 consists of 16 residues. Germline assignment: CDR1 SGHTA and CDR2 FQGTGA.

This clonotype appeared many times. V is TRBV6-6 and J is TRBJ2-1, with TRBD2 matching 7 bases. V dropped 0 bases and J dropped 8; count of bases not matched to a gene: 7. Germline assignment: CDR1 MNHNY and CDR2 SVGAGI (reference sequence). The CDR3 loop spans 15 amino acids. CDR3 sequence (DNA): TGTGCCAGCAGTTACTCGGCGGGAGTCCAACATGAGCAGTTCTTC. Amino acids: CASSYSAGVQHEQFF.

This clonotype was picked up many times. The rearrangement joins TRBV27 to TRBJ2-1; no clear D gene. Trimming removed 6 bases from V and 9 bases from J, with 15 bases in between. The CDR3 length is 13 residues. Looked up from germline, CDR1 is MNHEY and CDR2 is SMNVEV (reference sequence). The CDR3 loop is CASSLSWASEQFF. The CDR3 DNA reads TGTGCCAGCAGCCTCTCATGGGCATCTGAGCAGTTCTTC.

This clonotype was seen repeatedly, ten times or more. V usage is TRBV5-4 and J usage is TRBJ1-2; D remains unclear. This CDR3 region has 14 residues. Trimming stripped 9 bases from V and 0 bases from J, with 15 bases between. Per germline, CDR1 SGHNT and CDR2 YYREEE (reference sequence). In DNA form, the CDR3 reads TGTGCCAACTCGGACGGAGGTTCTAACTATGGCTACACCTTC. It yields the protein CANSDGGSNYGYTF. The full variable domain, with the rest looked up from reference TRBV5-4 and TRBJ1-2, is ETGVTQSPTHLIKTRGQQVTLRCSSQSGHNTVSWYQQALGQGPQFIFQYYREEENGRGNFPPRFSGLQFPNYSSELNVNALELDDSALYLCANSDGGSNYGYTFGSGTRLTVV.

This clonotype has a count of ten or more. The chain recombines TRBV3-1 with TRBJ2-7; D is possibly TRBD1 (6 bases). The CDR3 has 16 residues. The germline V and J ends were trimmed by 5 bases and 3 bases, with 20 bases remaining between them. Germline CDR1 and CDR2: LGHDT and YNNKEL (reference sequence). CDR3 protein: CASSEQEAGAVYEQYF. The DNA for the CDR3 is TGTGCCAGCAGCGAACAGGAGGCAGGGGCGGTCTACGAGCAGTACTTC.

The sample holds many counts of this clonotype. The CDR3 sequence is CSASVITDTQYF. The CDR3 DNA is TGCAGTGCTAGTGTTATCACAGATACGCAGTATTTT. This chain joins TRBV20-1 and TRBJ2-3; no definite D call. Trimming pared 3 bases from V and 2 bases from J, leaving 6 bases between. The CDR3 spans 12 residues. The germline CDR1 and CDR2 sequences are DFQATT and SNEGSKA (reference sequence).

Concerning this clonotype: A clone one base away is much larger, so this may be a read error. The rearrangement links TRBV12-5 to TRBJ2-2, with a possible D match to TRBD2 (6 bases). This CDR3 comprises 14 residues. V was trimmed by 6 bases and J by 3 bases, leaving 11 bases between them. Germline V gene lookup returns CDR1 LGHNT and CDR2 FRNRAP. CDR3 region: CASGPREDTGELFF. The CDR3 DNA reads TGTGCTAGTGGCCCGAGGGAGGACACCGGGGAGCTGTTTTTT.

The V gene is TRBV7-3, the J gene TRBJ2-2; no clear D gene. The CDR3 totals 17 residues. Germline loops: CDR1 SGHTA, CDR2 FQGTGA. V dropped 1 base and J dropped 6 bases, with 18 bases sitting between them. The CDR3 nucleotides read TGTGCCAGCAGCTTAAATCCGGCTGAGGCAGACGCCGGGGAGCTGTTTTTT. As protein: CASSLNPAEADAGELFF.

This clonotype has at least ten counts. The rearrangement joins TRBV6-2 or TRBV6-3 to TRBJ2-1; TRBD1 is a possible D gene (6 bases). Trimming removed 6 bases from V and 8 bases from J, with 11 bases in between. The length of the CDR3 is 12 residues. Germline loops: CDR1 MNHEY, CDR2 SVGEGT. The CDR3 here is CASSKYRDEQFF. The DNA of the CDR3 is TGTGCCAGCAGCAAGTACAGGGATGAGCAGTTCTTC.

This clonotype has a handful of counts. The CDR3 sequence is CATISPRQELKQGFQSGELFF. CDR3 coding DNA: TGTGCCACCATAAGTCCTAGACAAGAGCTGAAACAGGGATTCCAGTCCGGGGAGCTGTTTTTT. This chain joins TRBV24-1 and TRBJ2-2; the D gene is possibly TRBD1 (6 bases). Trimming shortened V by 8 bases and J by 6 bases, and 36 bases separated the two germline ends. This CDR3 has 21 residues. Per the germline V gene, CDR1 is KGHDR and CDR2 is SFDVKD.

This clonotype showed up just a few times. V and J are TRBV20-1 and TRBJ1-2; D gene unclear. Trimming removed 5 bases at V and 1 base at J, with 14 bases between. The CDR3 spans 14 residues. CDR1 and CDR2 (germline): DFQATT, SNEGSKA (reference sequence). CDR3 region: CSARVRLNNYGYTF. The CDR3 nucleotides read TGCAGTGCTCGAGTCAGACTGAATAACTATGGCTACACCTTC.

Regarding this clonotype: Possible read error: a much larger clone is one base away. The chain combines TRBV30 with TRBJ1-1; D remains ambiguous. The CDR3 is made up of 15 amino acids. V was clipped by 8 bases and J by 1 base, with 20 bases between them. CDR1 is GTSNPN and CDR2 is SVGIG in the germline V gene (reference sequence). The DNA of the CDR3 is TGTGCCCGGCTCCCACCCTGGGCAGGGAACACTGAAGCTTTCTTT. Translation: CARLPPWAGNTEAFF.

The chain recombines TRBV4-2 with TRBJ2-7; D call uncertain. The CDR3 sequence is 14 residues long. V was pared by 0 bases and J by 5 bases, with 11 bases between. The germline CDR1 and CDR2 sequences are LGHNA and YNFKEQ. The CDR3 loop reads CASSQDRGTHEQYF. CDR3 coding DNA: TGTGCCAGCAGCCAAGATAGAGGTACCCACGAGCAGTACTTC.

V gene TRBV15 combines with J gene TRBJ2-7; D ambiguous. The CDR3 extends over 13 amino acids. Germline values: CDR1 LNHNV, CDR2 YYDKDF (reference sequence). The V and J ends lost 5 bases and 0 bases respectively, with 8 bases between them. Here the CDR3 reads CATSLPPSYEQYF. CDR3 coding DNA: TGTGCCACCAGCTTGCCGCCCTCCTACGAGCAGTACTTC.